This T cell receptor beta chain was identified during a study of blood T cell repertoires in COVID-19. Repertoires were generated with immunoSEQ multiplex PCR, while TCRdb's copy carries only in-frame clones and drops some. The profile shows approximately 250,000 clones, roughly 80% of them singletons. The V end was cut by 6 bases, the J end by 1 base, with 15 bases between. The length of the CDR3 is 15 residues. Germline V gene lookup returns CDR1 MNHEY and CDR2 SVGEGT. This clone was observed a single time. The TCR was taken from a man between 60 and 75 years old who had recovered from COVID-19. The sample consisted of peripheral blood. V usage is TRBV6-2 or TRBV6-3 and J usage is TRBJ2-5, with D perhaps matching TRBD2 (5 bases). The CDR3 reads CASSQNGVFQETQYF. For the CDR3, the DNA is TGTGCCAGCAGCCAAAACGGGGTCTTCCAAGAGACCCAGTACTTC.